This T cell receptor (beta chain) was sequenced for a study of metastatic and nonmetastatic thyroid tumors. Overall study context: Malignant thyroid and benign thyroid patients provided blood and tumor or nodule tissue whose repertoires were compared.

V was clipped by 4 bases and J by 5 bases; unmatched bases: 6. Germline lookup yields CDR1 SGHRS and CDR2 YFSETQ. CDR3 length: 14 residues. Thyroid surgery took place with no prior treatment in any patient. Study-level points and caveats: Reported TCR beta diversity, measured in blood and tumor, was significantly higher for malignant thyroid tumors than for benign nodules.

Per the study methods: A classifier of distant metastasis in papillary thyroid cancer was built from CDR3 differences (across clinicopathological groups). MiXCR reprocessed the PCR reads for TCRdb. V and J calls and clone size were set by TCRdb, not the authors. Of 50,000 or so clones listed, around 20% are singletons. This clone showed up many times. Its antigen is currently unknown. The sequencing input was blood. This rearrangement joins TRBV5-1 to TRBJ2-3; TRBD2 matches at 8 bases. This clonotype was obtained from a male donor with papillary thyroid cancer or a benign thyroid nodule (not recorded which). Some clones in this sample may be carry-over from other donors' samples. CDR3 bases: TGCGCCAGCAGCCCGGACGGGAGGGGAGATACGCAGTATTTT. It specifies CASSPDGRGDTQYF.